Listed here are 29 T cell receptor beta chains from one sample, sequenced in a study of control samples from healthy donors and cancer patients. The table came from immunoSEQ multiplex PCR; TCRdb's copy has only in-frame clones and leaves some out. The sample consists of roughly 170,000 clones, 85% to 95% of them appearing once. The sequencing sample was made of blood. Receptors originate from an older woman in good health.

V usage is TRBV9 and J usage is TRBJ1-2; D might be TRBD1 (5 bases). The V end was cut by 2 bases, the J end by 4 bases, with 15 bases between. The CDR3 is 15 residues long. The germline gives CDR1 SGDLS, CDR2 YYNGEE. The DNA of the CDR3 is TGTGCCAGCAGCGTCTCAACAGGAGGTAGCTATGGCTACACCTTC. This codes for CASSVSTGGSYGYTF.

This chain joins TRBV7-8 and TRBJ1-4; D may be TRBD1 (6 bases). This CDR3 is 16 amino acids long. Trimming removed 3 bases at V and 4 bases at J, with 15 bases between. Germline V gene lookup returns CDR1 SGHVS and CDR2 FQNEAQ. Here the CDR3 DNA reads TGTGCCAGCAGCTTCACCAGGGGACGCGGTAATGAAAAACTGTTTTTT. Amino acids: CASSFTRGRGNEKLFF.

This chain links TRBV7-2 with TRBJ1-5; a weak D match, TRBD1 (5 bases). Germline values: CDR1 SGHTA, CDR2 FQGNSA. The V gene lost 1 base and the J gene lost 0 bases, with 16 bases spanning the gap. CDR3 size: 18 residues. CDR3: CASSLGGTLGNSNQPQHF. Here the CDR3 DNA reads TGTGCCAGCAGCTTAGGCGGGACGCTGGGAAATAGCAATCAGCCCCAGCATTTT.

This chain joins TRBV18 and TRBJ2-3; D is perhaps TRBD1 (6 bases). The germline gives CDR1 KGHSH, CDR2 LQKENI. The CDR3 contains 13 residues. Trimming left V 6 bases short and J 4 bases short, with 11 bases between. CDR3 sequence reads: CASSPQGSDTQYF. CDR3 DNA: TGTGCCAGCTCCCCCCAGGGGTCAGATACGCAGTATTTT. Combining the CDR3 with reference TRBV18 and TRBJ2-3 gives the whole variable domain NAGVMQNPRHLVRRRGQEARLRCSPMKGHSHVYWYRQLPEEGLKFMVYLQKENIIDESGMPKERFSAEFPKEGPSILRIQQVVRGDSAAYFCASSPQGSDTQYFGPGTRLTVL.

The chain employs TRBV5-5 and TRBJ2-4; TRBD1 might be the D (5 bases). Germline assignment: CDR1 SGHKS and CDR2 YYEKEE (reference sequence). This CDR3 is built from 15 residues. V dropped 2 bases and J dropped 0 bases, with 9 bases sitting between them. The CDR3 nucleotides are TGTGCCAGCAGCTTACCACAGGCAGCCAAAAACATTCAGTACTTC. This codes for CASSLPQAAKNIQYF. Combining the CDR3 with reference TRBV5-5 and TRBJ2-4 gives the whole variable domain DAGVTQSPTHLIKTRGQQVTLRCSPISGHKSVSWYQQVLGQGPQFIFQYYEKEERGRGNFPDRFSARQFPNYSSELNVNALLLGDSALYLCASSLPQAAKNIQYFGAGTRLSVL.

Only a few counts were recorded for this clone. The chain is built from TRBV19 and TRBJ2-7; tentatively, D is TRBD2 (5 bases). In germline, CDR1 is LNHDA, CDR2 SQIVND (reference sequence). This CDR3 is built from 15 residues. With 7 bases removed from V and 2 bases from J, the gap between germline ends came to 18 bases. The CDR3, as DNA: TGTGCCAGTACCCGAGGCGGCGGAGGACCCTACGAGCAGTACTTC. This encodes CASTRGGGGPYEQYF.

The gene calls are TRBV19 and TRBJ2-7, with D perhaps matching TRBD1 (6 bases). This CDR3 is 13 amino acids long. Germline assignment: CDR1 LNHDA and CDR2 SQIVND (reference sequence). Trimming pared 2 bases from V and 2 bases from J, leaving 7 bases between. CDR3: CASSITGTYEQYF. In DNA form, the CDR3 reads TGTGCCAGTAGTATAACAGGGACCTACGAGCAGTACTTC.

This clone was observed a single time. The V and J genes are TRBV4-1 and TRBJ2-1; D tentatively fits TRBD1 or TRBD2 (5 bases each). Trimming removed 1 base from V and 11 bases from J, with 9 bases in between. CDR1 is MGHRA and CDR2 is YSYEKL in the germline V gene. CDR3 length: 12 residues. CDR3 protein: CASSQVGTQQFF. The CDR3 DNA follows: TGCGCCAGCAGCCAAGTGGGGACCCAGCAGTTCTTC.

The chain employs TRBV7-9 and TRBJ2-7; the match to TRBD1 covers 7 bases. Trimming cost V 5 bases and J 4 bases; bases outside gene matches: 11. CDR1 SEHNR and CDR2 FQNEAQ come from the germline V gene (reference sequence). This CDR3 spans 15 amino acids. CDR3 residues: CASSRPRGTWYEQYF. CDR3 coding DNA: TGTGCCAGCAGCAGGCCCAGGGGGACGTGGTACGAGCAGTACTTC. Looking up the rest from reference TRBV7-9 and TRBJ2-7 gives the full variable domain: DTGVSQNPRHKITKRGQNVTFRCDPISEHNRLYWYRQTLGQGPEFLTYFQNEAQLEKSRLLSDRFSAERPKGSFSTLEIQRTEQGDSAMYLCASSRPRGTWYEQYFGPGTRLTVT.

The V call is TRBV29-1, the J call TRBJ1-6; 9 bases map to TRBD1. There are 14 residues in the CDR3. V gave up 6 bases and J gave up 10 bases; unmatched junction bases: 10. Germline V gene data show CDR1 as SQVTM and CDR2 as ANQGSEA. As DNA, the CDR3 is TGCAGCGTGACCGTAGGGACAGGGCAATCACCCCTCCACTTT. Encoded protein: CSVTVGTGQSPLHF.

The CDR3 DNA follows: TGTGCCACCCGGGACAGCCAACTAAGCACAGATACGCAGTATTTT. Translating gives CATRDSQLSTDTQYF. The chain joins TRBV18 to TRBJ2-3, with 7 positions matching TRBD1. The CDR3 is 15 amino acids. From germline, CDR1 is KGHSH and CDR2 LQKENI. The V segment lost 10 bases and the J segment 0 bases; nucleotides outside the gene matches: 10. Drawing the rest from reference TRBV18 and TRBJ2-3, the complete variable domain is NAGVMQNPRHLVRRRGQEARLRCSPMKGHSHVYWYRQLPEEGLKFMVYLQKENIIDESGMPKERFSAEFPKEGPSILRIQQVVRGDSAAYFCATRDSQLSTDTQYFGPGTRLTVL.

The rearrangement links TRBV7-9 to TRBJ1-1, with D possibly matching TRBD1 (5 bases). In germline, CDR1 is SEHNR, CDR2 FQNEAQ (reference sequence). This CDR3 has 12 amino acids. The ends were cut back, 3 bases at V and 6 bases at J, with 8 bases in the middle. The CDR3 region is CASSLARAEAFF. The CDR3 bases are TGTGCCAGCAGCTTGGCCAGGGCTGAAGCTTTCTTT.

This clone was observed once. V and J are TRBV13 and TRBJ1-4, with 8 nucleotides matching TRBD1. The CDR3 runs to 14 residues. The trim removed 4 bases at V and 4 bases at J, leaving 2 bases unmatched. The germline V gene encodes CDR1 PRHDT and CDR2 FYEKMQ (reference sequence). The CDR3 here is CASSSGQVNEKLFF. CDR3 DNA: TGTGCCAGCAGCTCGGGACAGGTTAATGAAAAACTGTTTTTT. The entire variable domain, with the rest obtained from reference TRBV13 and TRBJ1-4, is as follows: AAGVIQSPRHLIKEKRETATLKCYPIPRHDTVYWYQQGPGQDPQFLISFYEKMQSDKGSIPDRFSAQQFSDYHSELNMSSLELGDSALYFCASSSGQVNEKLFFGSGTQLSVL.

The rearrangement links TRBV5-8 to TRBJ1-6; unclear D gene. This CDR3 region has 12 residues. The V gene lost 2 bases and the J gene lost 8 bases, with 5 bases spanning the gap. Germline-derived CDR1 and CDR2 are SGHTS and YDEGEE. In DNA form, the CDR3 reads TGTGCCAGCAGCTTCGTGGATTCACCCCTCCACTTT. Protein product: CASSFVDSPLHF. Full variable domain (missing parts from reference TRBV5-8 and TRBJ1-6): EAGVTQSPTHLIKTRGQQATLRCSPISGHTSVYWYQQALGLGLQFLLWYDEGEERNRGNFPPRFSGRQFPNYSSELNVNALELEDSALYLCASSFVDSPLHFGNGTRLTVT.

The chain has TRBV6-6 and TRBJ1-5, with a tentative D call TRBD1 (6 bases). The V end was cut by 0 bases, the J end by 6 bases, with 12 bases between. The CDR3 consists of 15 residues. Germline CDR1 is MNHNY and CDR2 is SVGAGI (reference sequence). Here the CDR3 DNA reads TGTGCCAGCAGTTACTCAGGGGGGGTCGGTCAGCCCCAGCATTTT. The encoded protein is CASSYSGGVGQPQHF.

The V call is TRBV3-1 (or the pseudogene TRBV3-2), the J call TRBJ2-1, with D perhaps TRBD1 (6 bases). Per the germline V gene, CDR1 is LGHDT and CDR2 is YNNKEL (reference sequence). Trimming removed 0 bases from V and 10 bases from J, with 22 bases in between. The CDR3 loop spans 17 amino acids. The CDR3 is CASSQERQGTPKREQFF. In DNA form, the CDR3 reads TGTGCCAGCAGCCAAGAACGGCAGGGGACCCCGAAACGGGAGCAGTTCTTC.

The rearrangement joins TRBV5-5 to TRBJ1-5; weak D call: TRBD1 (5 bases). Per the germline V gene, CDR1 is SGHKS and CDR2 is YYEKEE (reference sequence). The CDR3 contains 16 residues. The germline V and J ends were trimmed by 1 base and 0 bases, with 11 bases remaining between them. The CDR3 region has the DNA TGTGCCAGCAGCTTGTTCGGGGGGTATAGCAATCAGCCCCAGCATTTT. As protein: CASSLFGGYSNQPQHF.

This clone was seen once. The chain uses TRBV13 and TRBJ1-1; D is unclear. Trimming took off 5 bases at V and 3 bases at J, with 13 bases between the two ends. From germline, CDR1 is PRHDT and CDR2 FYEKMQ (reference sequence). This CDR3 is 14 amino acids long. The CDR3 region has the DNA TGTGCCAGCAGCCCCGCCGATAGGCACACTGAAGCTTTCTTT. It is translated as CASSPADRHTEAFF.

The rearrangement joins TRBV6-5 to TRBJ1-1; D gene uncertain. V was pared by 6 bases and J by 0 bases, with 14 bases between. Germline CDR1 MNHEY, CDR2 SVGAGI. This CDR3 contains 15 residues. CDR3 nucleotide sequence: TGTGCCAGCAGCGGAGGGCGGAGGGTGAACACTGAAGCTTTCTTT. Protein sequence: CASSGGRRVNTEAFF.

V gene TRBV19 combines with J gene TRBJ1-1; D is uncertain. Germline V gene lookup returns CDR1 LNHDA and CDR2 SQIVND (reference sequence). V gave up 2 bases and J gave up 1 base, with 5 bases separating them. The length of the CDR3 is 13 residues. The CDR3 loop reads CASSITANTEAFF. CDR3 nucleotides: TGTGCCAGTAGTATAACAGCGAACACTGAAGCTTTCTTT. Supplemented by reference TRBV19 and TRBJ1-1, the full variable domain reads DGGITQSPKYLFRKEGQNVTLSCEQNLNHDAMYWYRQDPGQGLRLIYYSQIVNDFQKGDIAEGYSVSREKKESFPLTVTSAQKNPTAFYLCASSITANTEAFFGQGTRLTVV.

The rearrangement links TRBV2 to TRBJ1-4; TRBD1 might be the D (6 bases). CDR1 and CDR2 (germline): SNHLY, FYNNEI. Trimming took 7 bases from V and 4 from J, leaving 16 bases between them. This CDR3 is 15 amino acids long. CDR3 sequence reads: CASNVNQGINEKLFF. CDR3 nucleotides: TGTGCCAGCAATGTGAACCAGGGGATTAATGAAAAACTGTTTTTT. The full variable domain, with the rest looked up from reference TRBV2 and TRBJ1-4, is EPEVTQTPSHQVTQMGQEVILRCVPISNHLYFYWYRQILGQKVEFLVSFYNNEISEKSEIFDDQFSVERPDGSNFTLKIRSTKLEDSAMYFCASNVNQGINEKLFFGSGTQLSVL.

The CDR3 nucleotides read TGTGCCAGCACCCCTGGCAGAGGGAGAAGCAATGAGCAGTTCTTC. It yields the protein CASTPGRGRSNEQFF. This chain uses TRBV6-2 or TRBV6-3 with TRBJ2-1, with D perhaps matching TRBD2 (5 bases). Trimming stripped 7 bases from V and 6 bases from J, with 19 bases between. Germline V gene sequence: CDR1 MNHEY, CDR2 SVGEGT. The CDR3 runs to 15 residues.

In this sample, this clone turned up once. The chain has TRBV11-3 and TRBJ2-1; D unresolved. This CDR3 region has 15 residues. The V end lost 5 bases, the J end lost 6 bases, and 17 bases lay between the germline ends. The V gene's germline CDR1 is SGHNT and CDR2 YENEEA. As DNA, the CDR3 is TGTGCCAGCAGCCCCACCGGAACAAGGGTCAATGAGCAGTTCTTC. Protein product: CASSPTGTRVNEQFF.

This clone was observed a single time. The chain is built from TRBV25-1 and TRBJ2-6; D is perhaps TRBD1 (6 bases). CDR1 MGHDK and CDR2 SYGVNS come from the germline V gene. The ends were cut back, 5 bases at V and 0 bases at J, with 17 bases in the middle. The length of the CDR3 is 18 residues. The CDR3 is CASSTRSGQFSGANVLTF. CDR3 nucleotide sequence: TGTGCCAGCAGTACACGCTCGGGACAATTCTCTGGGGCCAACGTCCTGACTTTC.

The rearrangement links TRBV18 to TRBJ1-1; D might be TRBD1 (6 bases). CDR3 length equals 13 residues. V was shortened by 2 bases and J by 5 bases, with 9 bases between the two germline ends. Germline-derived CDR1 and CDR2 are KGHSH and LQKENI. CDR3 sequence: CASSPGQGTEAFF. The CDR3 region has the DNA TGTGCCAGCTCACCAGGGCAGGGGACTGAAGCTTTCTTT.

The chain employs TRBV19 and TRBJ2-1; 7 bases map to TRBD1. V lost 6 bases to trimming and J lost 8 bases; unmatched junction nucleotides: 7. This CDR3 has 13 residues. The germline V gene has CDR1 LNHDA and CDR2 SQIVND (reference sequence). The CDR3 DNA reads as TGTGCCAGTAGCTACCGTACAGGGGATGAGCAGTTCTTC. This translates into CASSYRTGDEQFF.

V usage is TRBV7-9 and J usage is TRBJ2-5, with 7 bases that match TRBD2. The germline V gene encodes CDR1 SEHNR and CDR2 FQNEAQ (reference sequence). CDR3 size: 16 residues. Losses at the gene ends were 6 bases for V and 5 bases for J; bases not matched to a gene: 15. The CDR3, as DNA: TGTGCCAGCAGTCTAGGACTAGGGGACGTATCGGAGACCCAGTACTTC. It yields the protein CASSLGLGDVSETQYF.

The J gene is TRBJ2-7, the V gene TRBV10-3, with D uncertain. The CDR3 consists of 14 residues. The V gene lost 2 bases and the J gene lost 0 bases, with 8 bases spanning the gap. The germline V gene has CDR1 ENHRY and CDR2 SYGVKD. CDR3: CAISERVLSYEQYF. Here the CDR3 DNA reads TGTGCCATCAGTGAGAGGGTGCTCTCCTACGAGCAGTACTTC.

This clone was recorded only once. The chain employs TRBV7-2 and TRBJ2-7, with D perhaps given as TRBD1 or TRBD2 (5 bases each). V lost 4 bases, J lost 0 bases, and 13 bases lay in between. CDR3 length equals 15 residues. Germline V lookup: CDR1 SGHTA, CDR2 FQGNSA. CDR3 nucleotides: TGTGCCAGCAGCTCGACCGGGACGGCCTCCTACGAGCAGTACTTC. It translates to CASSSTGTASYEQYF.